Listed below are T cell receptor beta chains from one sample, sequenced in a study of T cells in Graves' hyperthyroidism and ophthalmopathy. Each CDR3 protein gets one entry after TCRdb re-called the multiplex PCR reads with MiXCR. The data hold 300,000 to 400,000 distinct CDR3 sequences, with roughly a fifth observed a single time. Material for sequencing was blood. The receptors here all came from a woman between 50 and 59 years old with Graves' hyperthyroidism. Each CDR3 is given with its conserved first and last residue. A D gene is named only where the DNA matches it firmly. The size field is filled for only some rows; it gives once, few, many or a size class.

J gene: TRBJ2-1
D gene: TRBD1
clone size: NA
V gene: TRBV28
CDR3 DNA: TGTGCCAGCATGGGACAGGCCTTAACCGACAATGAGCAGTTCTTC
CDR3 protein: CASMGQALTDNEQFF

J gene: TRBJ2-2
D gene: NA
clone size: NA
V gene: TRBV28
CDR3 DNA: TGTGCCAGCCGGATGACAGCGACGAACACCGGGGAGCTGTTTTTT
CDR3 protein: CASRMTATNTGELFF

J gene: TRBJ1-2
D gene: NA
clone size: many
V gene: TRBV18
CDR3 DNA: TGTGCCAGCTCACCGAGGCAGGGGAAAGGATATGGCTACACCTTC
CDR3 protein: CASSPRQGKGYGYTF

J gene: TRBJ1-5
D gene: NA
clone size: NA
V gene: TRBV7-8
CDR3 DNA: TGTGCCAGCAGCCCAGCGGGGGGTTATCAGCCCCAGCATTTT
CDR3 protein: CASSPAGGYQPQHF

J gene: TRBJ2-2
D gene: NA
clone size: many
V gene: TRBV3-1
CDR3 DNA: TGTGCCAGCAGCCGTTCACCAGCGGGTTCCGGGGAGCTGTTTTTT
CDR3 protein: CASSRSPAGSGELFF

J gene: TRBJ1-2
D gene: NA
clone size: many
V gene: TRBV12-3/TRBV12-4
CDR3 DNA: TGTGCCAGCAGCCTCGGGACGGTCTATGGCTACACCTTC
CDR3 protein: CASSLGTVYGYTF

J gene: TRBJ2-4
D gene: TRBD1
clone size: NA
V gene: TRBV5-1
CDR3 DNA: TGCGCCAGCAGCTCAAAACAGGGGGCCCAAAACATTCAGTACTTC
CDR3 protein: CASSSKQGAQNIQYF

J gene: TRBJ2-5
D gene: NA
clone size: NA
V gene: TRBV5-1
CDR3 DNA: TGCGCCAGCAGCTTGGAGGGGGGCAGGGAGACCCGGTACTTC
CDR3 protein: CASSLEGGRETRYF

J gene: TRBJ2-5
D gene: NA
clone size: many
V gene: TRBV10-1
CDR3 DNA: TGCGCCAGCAGTGAGTCGCTAGGGGGAGAGACCCAGTACTTC
CDR3 protein: CASSESLGGETQYF

J gene: TRBJ2-5
D gene: NA
clone size: NA
V gene: TRBV6-2/TRBV6-3
CDR3 DNA: TGTGCCAGCAGTTACTCGGACGGGAACCAAGAGACCCAGTACTTC
CDR3 protein: CASSYSDGNQETQYF

J gene: TRBJ2-7
D gene: TRBD2
clone size: NA
V gene: TRBV7-9
CDR3 DNA: TGTGCCAGCAGCTTAATTGATAGCGGGGGGAACTACGAGCAGTACTTC
CDR3 protein: CASSLIDSGGNYEQYF

J gene: TRBJ1-1
D gene: NA
clone size: few
V gene: TRBV4-1
CDR3 DNA: TGCGCCAGCAGCAACCCTACACAGGGCCACACTGAAGCTTTCTTT
CDR3 protein: CASSNPTQGHTEAFF

J gene: TRBJ2-3
D gene: TRBD1
clone size: NA
V gene: TRBV24-1
CDR3 DNA: TGTGCCACCAGTGACCCCCCGGGACAGGGGAGCACAGATACGCAGTATTTT
CDR3 protein: CATSDPPGQGSTDTQYF

J gene: TRBJ2-7
D gene: NA
clone size: many
V gene: TRBV9
CDR3 DNA: TGTGCCAGCAGCGCCGATCCCCATACTAGAACCTACGAGCAGTACTTC
CDR3 protein: CASSADPHTRTYEQYF

J gene: TRBJ2-5
D gene: TRBD1
clone size: NA
V gene: TRBV11-3
CDR3 DNA: TGTGCCAGCAGCCGCCGGGACAGAACCTTGGGAGAGACCCAGTACTTC
CDR3 protein: CASSRRDRTLGETQYF

J gene: TRBJ2-5
D gene: NA
clone size: NA
V gene: TRBV19
CDR3 DNA: TGTGCCAGTACCACACGGGGCTTGGAGACCCAGTACTTC
CDR3 protein: CASTTRGLETQYF

J gene: TRBJ2-7
D gene: NA
clone size: many
V gene: TRBV12-3/TRBV12-4
CDR3 DNA: TGTGCCAGCAGTTTCACAGGGTCAGCCTCCTACGAGCAGTACTTC
CDR3 protein: CASSFTGSASYEQYF

J gene: TRBJ2-5
D gene: NA
clone size: many
V gene: TRBV6-1
CDR3 DNA: TGTGCCAGCAGTAGGAACAGGGGAGGGGTAGAGACCCAGTACTTC
CDR3 protein: CASSRNRGGVETQYF

J gene: TRBJ2-3
D gene: NA
clone size: few
V gene: TRBV14
CDR3 DNA: TGTGCCAGCAGCCAAGTGGGTAGCGGCCTCACAGATACGCAGTATTTT
CDR3 protein: CASSQVGSGLTDTQYF

J gene: TRBJ2-3
D gene: TRBD2
clone size: many
V gene: TRBV13
CDR3 DNA: TGTGCCAGCAGCGAGACTAGCGGGAGGGGTTCAGATACGCAGTATTTT
CDR3 protein: CASSETSGRGSDTQYF

J gene: TRBJ1-2
D gene: NA
clone size: NA
V gene: TRBV5-1
CDR3 DNA: TGCGCCAGCAGCTTGGAGCTTCAGCCAAACTATGGCTACACCTTC
CDR3 protein: CASSLELQPNYGYTF

J gene: TRBJ2-7
D gene: NA
clone size: many
V gene: TRBV11-3
CDR3 DNA: TGTGCCAGCAGCTTAGGTCGCGGAGCCACCTACGAGCAGTACTTC
CDR3 protein: CASSLGRGATYEQYF

J gene: TRBJ1-2
D gene: NA
clone size: many
V gene: TRBV28
CDR3 DNA: TGTGCCAGCAGTTTACCGTCTGGGCAGGGCTACACCTTC
CDR3 protein: CASSLPSGQGYTF

J gene: TRBJ2-2
D gene: TRBD2
clone size: many
V gene: TRBV6-1
CDR3 DNA: TGTGCCAGCAGGAGCCTAGCGGGAGTCCGGGGGGAGCTGTTTTTT
CDR3 protein: CASRSLAGVRGELFF

J gene: TRBJ1-4
D gene: NA
clone size: NA
V gene: TRBV6-5
CDR3 DNA: TGTGCCAGCAGTTCTGGTGGGGAAAAACTGTTTTTT
CDR3 protein: CASSSGGEKLFF

J gene: TRBJ2-7
D gene: TRBD2
clone size: NA
V gene: TRBV6-1
CDR3 DNA: TGTGCCAGTCGTGCGGGGGATCCCTCCTACGAGCAGTACTTC
CDR3 protein: CASRAGDPSYEQYF

J gene: TRBJ1-2
D gene: NA
clone size: few
V gene: TRBV9
CDR3 DNA: TGTGCCAGCAGCGTAGCTCTCTCTCACTATGGCTACACCTTC
CDR3 protein: CASSVALSHYGYTF

J gene: TRBJ2-3
D gene: TRBD2
clone size: many
V gene: TRBV13
CDR3 DNA: TGTGCCAGCAGCTCGCGGGGACTAGCGGGAGGAACAGATACGCAGTATTTT
CDR3 protein: CASSSRGLAGGTDTQYF

J gene: TRBJ2-1
D gene: TRBD2
clone size: few
V gene: TRBV4-1
CDR3 DNA: TGCGCCAGCAGCCAAGATTTAGCAGCGGGGGGCTACAATGAGCAGTTCTTC
CDR3 protein: CASSQDLAAGGYNEQFF

J gene: TRBJ2-1
D gene: TRBD2
clone size: NA
V gene: TRBV28
CDR3 DNA: TGTGCCAGCAGTGGGGCGGGGGATGAGCAGTTCTTC
CDR3 protein: CASSGAGDEQFF

J gene: TRBJ1-2
D gene: TRBD1
clone size: NA
V gene: TRBV7-9
CDR3 DNA: TGTGCCAGCAGAGGGACGGGGCAGGGGGCTCATTATGGCTACACCTTC
CDR3 protein: CASRGTGQGAHYGYTF

J gene: TRBJ2-7
D gene: NA
clone size: many
V gene: TRBV12-3/TRBV12-4
CDR3 DNA: TGTGCCAGCAGTTTGGGGGTTCAGGCTGGCGAGCAGTACTTC
CDR3 protein: CASSLGVQAGEQYF

J gene: TRBJ2-1
D gene: NA
clone size: many
V gene: TRBV29-1
CDR3 DNA: TGCAGCGTTGAAGGTGCCGGGATTGAGCAGTTCTTC
CDR3 protein: CSVEGAGIEQFF

J gene: TRBJ2-7
D gene: TRBD2
clone size: few
V gene: TRBV7-2
CDR3 DNA: TGTGCCAGCAGCACAGGACTAGCGGGAAACGAGCAGTACTTC
CDR3 protein: CASSTGLAGNEQYF

J gene: TRBJ2-3
D gene: TRBD2
clone size: many
V gene: TRBV3-1
CDR3 DNA: TGTGCCAGCAGCCAGTGGGGGGGGACAGATACGCAGTATTTT
CDR3 protein: CASSQWGGTDTQYF

J gene: TRBJ2-1
D gene: TRBD2
clone size: many
V gene: TRBV28
CDR3 DNA: TGTGCCAGTGGGCGGGGGGCCCCGGAAGATGAGCAGTTCTTC
CDR3 protein: CASGRGAPEDEQFF

J gene: TRBJ2-3
D gene: TRBD2
clone size: many
V gene: TRBV7-6
CDR3 DNA: TGTGCCAGCAGCGGTAGCGGGAGCATCGCAGATACGCAGTATTTT
CDR3 protein: CASSGSGSIADTQYF

J gene: TRBJ1-5
D gene: NA
clone size: many
V gene: TRBV18
CDR3 DNA: TGTGCCAGCTCACCAGGGATAGGAGATAGCAATCAGCCCCAGCATTTT
CDR3 protein: CASSPGIGDSNQPQHF

J gene: TRBJ2-7
D gene: NA
clone size: NA
V gene: TRBV20-1
CDR3 DNA: TGCAGTGCTAGCAGGTCGGATGGCTACTCCTACGAGCAGTACTTC
CDR3 protein: CSASRSDGYSYEQYF

J gene: TRBJ2-3
D gene: TRBD1
clone size: NA
V gene: TRBV6-4
CDR3 DNA: TGTGCCAGCAGCGGGACAGGGACAGATACGCAGTATTTT
CDR3 protein: CASSGTGTDTQYF

J gene: TRBJ2-1
D gene: TRBD1
clone size: many
V gene: TRBV3-1
CDR3 DNA: TGTGCCAGCAGCCGGGACAGGGGGTCCTACAATGAGCAGTTCTTC
CDR3 protein: CASSRDRGSYNEQFF

J gene: TRBJ2-7
D gene: TRBD1
clone size: NA
V gene: TRBV3-1
CDR3 DNA: TGTGCCAGCAGCCAAAGGGGACAGGGGGGCGAGCAGTACTTC
CDR3 protein: CASSQRGQGGEQYF

J gene: TRBJ2-5
D gene: NA
clone size: many
V gene: TRBV7-9
CDR3 DNA: TGTGCCAGCAGCTTAGTGCTTAGCGTGGAGACCCAGTACTTC
CDR3 protein: CASSLVLSVETQYF

J gene: TRBJ2-7
D gene: TRBD1
clone size: few
V gene: TRBV4-1
CDR3 DNA: TGCGCCAGCAGCCAAGTGGGGGACAGAGGTTACGAGCAGTACTTC
CDR3 protein: CASSQVGDRGYEQYF

J gene: TRBJ2-5
D gene: NA
clone size: many
V gene: TRBV2
CDR3 DNA: TGTGCCAGCAGTGAAAGGCTATATATATGGGGCCCATACTTC
CDR3 protein: CASSERLYIWGPYF

J gene: TRBJ2-5
D gene: NA
clone size: few
V gene: TRBV28
CDR3 DNA: TGTGCCAGCAGTCCCCTCGACACGCAAGAGACCCAGTACTTC
CDR3 protein: CASSPLDTQETQYF

J gene: TRBJ2-7
D gene: TRBD2
clone size: few
V gene: TRBV10-1
CDR3 DNA: TGCGCCAGCAGTGAGGTAGCGGGAGCAGGGGCCTACGAGCAGTACTTC
CDR3 protein: CASSEVAGAGAYEQYF

J gene: TRBJ2-5
D gene: NA
clone size: many
V gene: TRBV7-9
CDR3 DNA: TGTGCCAGCAGCTTAAAGGGGGAGACCCAGTACTTC
CDR3 protein: CASSLKGETQYF

J gene: TRBJ2-1
D gene: NA
clone size: few
V gene: TRBV7-3
CDR3 DNA: TGTGCCAGCAGCTTAGCAAGGACACCCTACAATGAGCAGTTCTTC
CDR3 protein: CASSLARTPYNEQFF

J gene: TRBJ2-1
D gene: TRBD2
clone size: many
V gene: TRBV28
CDR3 DNA: TGTGCCAGCAGATCCGGGACTAGCAAGTACAATGAGCAGTTCTTC
CDR3 protein: CASRSGTSKYNEQFF